This entry describes one TCR beta chain. The antigen remains unidentified. Samples came from patients recovered from mild-to-severe COVID-19. The germline V gene has CDR1 MNHEY and CDR2 SVGAGI. The CDR3 extends over 14 amino acids. V gave up 8 bases and J gave up 7 bases; unmatched junction bases: 12. The sample belongs to a study of CD4 T cell repertoires in COVID-19. Findings and limits, study-wide: Between about 7 and 27% of SARS-CoV-2 clonotypes also appeared in SARS-CoV and/or HKU1 spike cultures.

Assay used: immunoSEQ multiplex PCR; TCRdb lists only in-frame clones, some missing. The sample consists of approximately 75,000 clones, about four fifths of them appearing once. The sequences come from CD4+ T cells from peripheral blood, collected after recovery from COVID-19. The receptor was derived from a human donor who had COVID-19. The V and J genes are TRBV6-5 and TRBJ2-7; 9 bases are shared with TRBD2. The DNA of the CDR3 is TGTGCCAGCGGGTTTAGGGCGGGAGGGAAAGAGCAGTACTTC. This sequence encodes CASGFRAGGKEQYF.